Reported below is one T cell receptor (beta chain). Researchers took RNA transcripts and amplified the TCR beta CDR3 regions from them. A set of HTBI primers served as the primers for a first-round RT-PCR of the TCR CDR3. TCRdb reprocessed the multiplex PCR reads via MiXCR and lists one record per CDR3 protein. The repertoire holds hundreds of thousands of distinct CDR3 sequences, with under 15% as singletons. These data are taken from a study of T cells in Graves' hyperthyroidism and ophthalmopathy. V was trimmed by 6 bases and J by 1 base, leaving 12 bases between them. The germline CDR1 and CDR2 sequences are LNHDA and SQIVND (reference sequence). The CDR3 extends over 14 amino acids.

Sequenced: blood. The sequence came from a man aged 18 to 30 with Graves' ophthalmopathy. The rearrangement joins TRBV19 to TRBJ1-1, with D tentatively TRBD1 (6 bases). CDR3 nucleotides: TGTGCCAGTAGGGGGGGCGGAAAGAACACTGAAGCTTTCTTT. It yields the protein CASRGGGKNTEAFF.